The 23 T cell receptor beta chains in this list originate from one sample, sequenced in a study of T cell responses to AZD1222 COVID-19 vaccine. The protocol was immunoSEQ multiplex PCR, while the TCRdb copy is restricted to in-frame clones and leaves out a portion. The sample yields under 75,000 clones, 87% seen once. Sequencing was performed on peripheral blood, taken on day 0 of AZD1222 vaccination. The source is an adult in good health.

This clone was found once. J is TRBJ1-2 and V is TRBV27; 7 positions agree with TRBD1. Germline V gene data show CDR1 as MNHEY and CDR2 as SMNVEV (reference sequence). V lost 6 bases to trimming and J lost 6 bases; unmatched junction nucleotides: 10. The CDR3 totals 14 residues. The CDR3 loop reads CASRPSLQGNGYTF. The CDR3 coding sequence is TGTGCCAGCAGGCCCTCCTTACAGGGGAATGGCTACACCTTC.

This chain uses TRBV7-3 with TRBJ2-2, with 7 bases identical to TRBD2. Germline-derived CDR1 and CDR2 are SGHTA and FQGTGA. This CDR3 is built from 15 residues. The J segment lost 4 bases and the V segment lost 5 bases, leaving 7 bases of the junction unmatched. CDR3 coding DNA: TGTGCCAGCAGCCCCAATGGGAGGGGCACCGGGGAGCTGTTTTTT. Translated: CASSPNGRGTGELFF. Full variable domain (outside the CDR3, taken from reference TRBV7-3 and TRBJ2-2): GAGVSQTPSNKVTEKGKYVELRCDPISGHTALYWYRQSLGQGPEFLIYFQGTGAADDSGLPNDRFFAVRPEGSVSTLKIQRTERGDSAVYLCASSPNGRGTGELFFGEGSRLTVL.

CDR3 bases: TGTGCCAGCAGCTTGGAGGGTTACTCCTATAATTCACCCCTCCACTTT. Its protein is CASSLEGYSYNSPLHF. The chain links TRBV7-2 to TRBJ1-6; no clear D gene. CDR1 is SGHTA and CDR2 is FQGNSA in the germline V gene. The length of the CDR3 is 16 residues. Trimming removed 3 bases at V and 0 bases at J, with 9 bases between.

The count of this clone is one. V gene TRBV5-1 combines with J gene TRBJ1-3; D gene ambiguous. V shed 2 bases and J shed 1 base, with 4 bases lying between them. CDR1 is SGHRS, CDR2 YFSETQ, per germline. The CDR3 consists of 13 residues. The CDR3 reads CASSLISGNTIYF. CDR3 bases: TGCGCCAGCAGCTTAATATCTGGAAACACCATATATTTT.

This clone occurred a few times. CDR3 residues: CASSSGTSVYGYTF. The CDR3, as DNA: TGTGCCAGCAGCTCCGGGACATCCGTCTATGGCTACACCTTC. The gene calls are TRBV3-1 (or the pseudogene TRBV3-2) and TRBJ1-2; TRBD1 might be the D (6 bases). This CDR3 has 14 residues. Germline CDR1 is LGHDT and CDR2 is YNNKEL (reference sequence). V lost 5 bases to trimming and J lost 4 bases, with 14 bases between them.

CDR3 DNA: TGTGCCTGGAGCGCAGGTAGCTATGGCTACACCTTC. This translates into CAWSAGSYGYTF. The chain is built from TRBV30 and TRBJ1-2; D gene unclear. The V and J ends lost 3 bases and 4 bases respectively, with 9 bases between them. This CDR3 has 12 amino acids. Germline CDR1 reads GTSNPN; CDR2 reads SVGIG (reference sequence).

The rearrangement joins TRBV18 to TRBJ1-2; no clear D gene. From germline, CDR1 is KGHSH and CDR2 LQKENI. Trimming left V 0 bases short and J 0 bases short, with 11 bases between. The CDR3 length is 16 residues. CDR3 loop: CASSPPSRGSNYGYTF. As DNA, the CDR3 is TGTGCCAGCTCACCACCCTCACGTGGGTCTAACTATGGCTACACCTTC.

The rearrangement uses TRBV2 and TRBJ2-7, with a tentative D call TRBD1 (5 bases). This CDR3 comprises 15 residues. The V end was cut by 2 bases, the J end by 12 bases, with 23 bases between. CDR1 SNHLY and CDR2 FYNNEI come from the germline V gene. The chain's CDR3 is CASSEWGDPPYVVYF. CDR3 nucleotides: TGTGCCAGCAGTGAATGGGGCGATCCTCCCTATGTTGTGTACTTC.

This rearrangement joins TRBV2 to TRBJ2-7; no firm D call. Between the trimmed V and J ends, which lost 2 bases and 0 bases, there was a span of 17 bases. CDR3 length: 17 amino acids. Per the germline V gene, CDR1 is SNHLY and CDR2 is FYNNEI. CDR3 nucleotide sequence: TGTGCCAGCAGTGAATATCTTCCGGGCGGATACTCCTACGAGCAGTACTTC. As protein: CASSEYLPGGYSYEQYF.

This rearrangement joins TRBV12-3 or TRBV12-4 to TRBJ2-2, with 7 bases lining up with TRBD1. The CDR3 covers 13 residues. V gave up 6 bases and J gave up 8 bases; unmatched junction bases: 6. CDR3 coding DNA: TGTGCCAGCAGACAACAGGGGACAGGGGAGCTGTTTTTT. This sequence encodes CASRQQGTGELFF.

The chain has TRBV7-8 and TRBJ1-2; a weak D match, TRBD1 (6 bases). The germline V gene has CDR1 SGHVS and CDR2 FQNEAQ. The CDR3 sequence is 14 residues long. V dropped 6 bases and J dropped 1 base, with 12 bases sitting between them. The CDR3 coding sequence is TGTGCCAGCAGTTCCACCAGGGGTAACTATGGCTACACCTTC. Protein sequence: CASSSTRGNYGYTF.

The chain employs TRBV9 and TRBJ2-3, with D tentatively TRBD1 or TRBD2 (5 bases each). Germline CDR1 reads SGDLS; CDR2 reads YYNGEE. Trimming took 0 bases from V and 1 from J, leaving 9 bases between them. This CDR3 comprises 15 residues. As DNA, the CDR3 is TGTGCCAGCAGCGTAGAGGGGAGAGGCACAGATACGCAGTATTTT. Residues: CASSVEGRGTDTQYF.

The chain links TRBV4-2 to TRBJ1-4; 8 bases fit TRBD1. The CDR3 sequence is 17 residues long. From germline, CDR1 is LGHNA and CDR2 YNFKEQ. The J segment lost 4 bases and the V segment lost 0 bases, leaving 7 bases of the junction unmatched. This CDR3 is CASSQDGAGTGNEKLFF. The CDR3 region has the DNA TGTGCCAGCAGCCAAGATGGGGCCGGGACAGGTAATGAAAAACTGTTTTTT.

The chain uses TRBV27 and TRBJ1-5; D not resolved. V was pared by 6 bases and J by 2 bases, with 8 bases between. The germline V gene has CDR1 MNHEY and CDR2 SMNVEV (reference sequence). The CDR3 is made up of 13 amino acids. The CDR3 spells CASSPEGNQPQHF. CDR3 nucleotide sequence: TGTGCCAGCAGCCCCGAGGGCAATCAGCCCCAGCATTTT.

This chain uses TRBV9 with TRBJ2-7; 9 nucleotides agree with TRBD2. Germline assignment: CDR1 SGDLS and CDR2 YYNGEE. This CDR3 is 15 amino acids long. V lost 4 bases, J lost 6 bases, and 11 bases stayed unmatched. The CDR3 spells CASSRLGLAGSEQYF. The CDR3 DNA sequence: TGTGCCAGCAGCCGTCTTGGGCTAGCGGGGAGCGAGCAGTACTTC.

The chain employs TRBV19 and TRBJ2-5; 9 positions match TRBD2. Germline V gives CDR1 LNHDA, CDR2 SQIVND (reference sequence). The CDR3 consists of 15 residues. V lost 3 bases, J lost 9 bases, and 11 bases stayed unmatched. CDR3 in DNA: TGTGCCAGTAGTATTGAGCGGGGGGCGGGTCGGTCCCAGTACTTC. Translating gives CASSIERGAGRSQYF.

This chain uses TRBV19 with TRBJ1-4; D is possibly TRBD1 (6 bases). The CDR3 is 15 residues long. Trimming shortened V by 11 bases and J by 3 bases, and 19 bases separated the two germline ends. CDR1 and CDR2 from the germline V gene are LNHDA and SQIVND (reference sequence). The CDR3 DNA reads TGTGCCGCTCGGCGCAGGGGCGCGTCTAATGAAAAACTGTTTTTT. Translation gives CAARRRGASNEKLFF.

The chain employs TRBV4-3 and TRBJ1-2; 9 bases map to TRBD1. Unmatched junction bases numbered 5, after V lost 1 base and J lost 5 bases. The CDR3 totals 15 residues. Germline CDR1 LGHNA, CDR2 YSLEER. The CDR3 DNA sequence: TGCGCCAGCAGCCAAGTGACAGGGGGGGGGTATGGCTACACCTTC. Protein: CASSQVTGGGYGYTF.

This chain uses TRBV5-1 with TRBJ1-1; no definite D call. Germline V gene data show CDR1 as SGHRS and CDR2 as YFSETQ. The CDR3 loop spans 14 amino acids. The V gene lost 0 bases and the J gene lost 2 bases, with 8 bases spanning the gap. DNA for the CDR3: TGCGCCAGCAGCTTGGCATACGGCAACACTGAAGCTTTCTTT. As protein: CASSLAYGNTEAFF.

The chain recombines TRBV18 with TRBJ1-6; D perhaps matches TRBD1 (5 bases). Germline loops: CDR1 KGHSH, CDR2 LQKENI. Trimming left V 2 bases short and J 10 bases short, with 15 bases between. The CDR3 length is 15 residues. CDR3 sequence reads: CASSPSGQGRSPLHF. In DNA, the CDR3 is TGTGCCAGCTCACCATCGGGGCAGGGACGGTCACCCCTCCACTTT. The full variable domain, rest sourced from reference TRBV18 and TRBJ1-6, is NAGVMQNPRHLVRRRGQEARLRCSPMKGHSHVYWYRQLPEEGLKFMVYLQKENIIDESGMPKERFSAEFPKEGPSILRIQQVVRGDSAAYFCASSPSGQGRSPLHFGNGTRLTVT.

The genes are TRBV4-1 and TRBJ1-1, with 10 bases fitting TRBD1. Per the germline V gene, CDR1 is MGHRA and CDR2 is YSYEKL. The CDR3 has 15 amino acids. V dropped 1 base and J dropped 1; count of bases not matched to a gene: 0. This chain's CDR3 is CASSQGQGANTEAFF. CDR3 DNA: TGCGCCAGCAGCCAAGGACAGGGGGCGAACACTGAAGCTTTCTTT.

The gene calls are TRBV6-5 and TRBJ1-5; the match to TRBD1 covers 8 bases. The CDR3 is 15 residues long. Trimming removed 8 bases from V and 4 bases from J; junction bases left unmatched: 10. Germline lookup yields CDR1 MNHEY and CDR2 SVGAGI. As DNA, the CDR3 is TGTGCCAGCGGGACCGGGACAGGCTATAATCAGCCCCAGCATTTT. This translates into CASGTGTGYNQPQHF.

This chain connects TRBV7-9 to TRBJ1-1; tentative D call: TRBD1 (5 bases). Looked up from germline, CDR1 is SEHNR and CDR2 is FQNEAQ (reference sequence). Between the trimmed V and J ends, which lost 2 bases and 3 bases, there was a span of 19 bases. The CDR3 contains 17 residues. CDR3 region: CASSLFIWEGRDTEAFF. The CDR3 DNA is TGTGCCAGCAGCTTATTCATCTGGGAGGGGCGGGACACTGAAGCTTTCTTT.